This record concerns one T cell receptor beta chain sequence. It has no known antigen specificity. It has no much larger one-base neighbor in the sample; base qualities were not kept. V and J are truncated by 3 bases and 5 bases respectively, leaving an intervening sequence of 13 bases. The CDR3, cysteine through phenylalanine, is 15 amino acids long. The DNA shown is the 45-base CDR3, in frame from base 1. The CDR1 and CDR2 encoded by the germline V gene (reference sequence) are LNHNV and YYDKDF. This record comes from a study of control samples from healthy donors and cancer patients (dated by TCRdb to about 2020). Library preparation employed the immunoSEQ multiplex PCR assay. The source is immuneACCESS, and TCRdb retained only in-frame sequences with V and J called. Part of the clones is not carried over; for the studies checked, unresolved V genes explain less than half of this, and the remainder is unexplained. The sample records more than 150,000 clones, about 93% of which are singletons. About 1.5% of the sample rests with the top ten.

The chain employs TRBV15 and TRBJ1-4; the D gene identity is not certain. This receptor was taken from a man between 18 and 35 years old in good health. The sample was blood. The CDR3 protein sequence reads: CATSSLVEENEKLFF. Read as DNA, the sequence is TGTGCCACCAGCAGCCTCGTGGAGGAAAATGAAAAACTGTTTTTT. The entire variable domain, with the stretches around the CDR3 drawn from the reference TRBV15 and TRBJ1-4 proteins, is DAMVIQNPRYQVTQFGKPVTLSCSQTLNHNVMYWYQQKSSQAPKLLFHYYDKDFNNEADTPDNFQSRRPNTSFCFLDIRSPGLGDTAMYLCATSSLVEENEKLFFGSGTQLSVL.